Following are 15 T cell receptor beta chains from one sample sequenced in a study of blood T cell repertoires in COVID-19. Here immunoSEQ multiplex PCR was the method, and the copy in TCRdb shows in-frame clones only, minus some. The table has 130,000 to 150,000 clones, around 83% seen once. The specimen was PBMCs or T cells enriched from blood (not recorded which). The receptors were sampled from a woman in her 50s who had been exposed to COVID-19.

CDR3 sequence reads: CASSPGTGVNEQFF. The CDR3 bases are TGTGCCAGCAGTCCCGGGACAGGGGTCAATGAGCAGTTCTTC. This chain uses TRBV6-5 with TRBJ2-1, with 10 bases aligning to TRBD1. The V gene's germline CDR1 is MNHEY and CDR2 SVGAGI. The junction had 4 bases not matched to a gene; V was cut back by 5 bases and J by 6 bases. The CDR3 is 14 residues long.

The genes are TRBV6-1 and TRBJ1-3; no definite D call. Deletions cut 0 bases from V and 0 bases from J, with 6 bases between. CDR1 and CDR2 (germline): MNHNS, SASEGT. The CDR3 is 15 residues long. This chain's CDR3 is CASSEAPSSGNTIYF. CDR3 nucleotide sequence: TGTGCCAGCAGTGAAGCCCCTTCCTCTGGAAACACCATATATTTT.

This clone was picked up a small number of times. The chain employs TRBV4-3 and TRBJ1-4; TRBD1 matches at 11 bases. V shed 0 bases, J shed 6 bases, and the junction held 6 bases outside the gene matches. The CDR3 totals 17 residues. The germline V gene has CDR1 LGHNA and CDR2 YSLEER. CDR3 DNA: TGCGCCAGCAGCCAAGAGGACAGGGGGCTGGGGCATGAAAAACTGTTTTTT. It yields the protein CASSQEDRGLGHEKLFF.

J is TRBJ2-1 and V is TRBV5-4, with 7 positions matching TRBD2. CDR3 size: 15 residues. Germline V CDR1 and CDR2: SGHNT, YYREEE (reference sequence). V lost 5 bases to trimming and J lost 8 bases; unmatched junction nucleotides: 13. CDR3 amino acids: CASSSKWDYTDEQFF. The CDR3 region has the DNA TGTGCCAGCAGTTCAAAATGGGACTATACCGATGAGCAGTTCTTC. The whole variable domain, filled in from reference TRBV5-4 and TRBJ2-1, reads ETGVTQSPTHLIKTRGQQVTLRCSSQSGHNTVSWYQQALGQGPQFIFQYYREEENGRGNFPPRFSGLQFPNYSSELNVNALELDDSALYLCASSSKWDYTDEQFFGPGTRLTVL.

The J gene is TRBJ2-7, the V gene TRBV5-4; TRBD2 matches at 10 bases. The germline V gene has CDR1 SGHNT and CDR2 YYREEE (reference sequence). The CDR3 has 15 residues. After removal of 4 bases from V and 6 bases from J, the junction contained 10 bases not matched to a gene. CDR3 nucleotide sequence: TGTGCCAGCAGCCTGCTAGCGGGAGTTCCCTCCGAGCAGTACTTC. Amino acid sequence: CASSLLAGVPSEQYF.

The gene calls are TRBV20-1 and TRBJ1-2, with 8 bases fitting TRBD1. Germline CDR1 reads DFQATT; CDR2 reads SNEGSKA (reference sequence). The CDR3 extends over 11 amino acids. J gave up 8 bases and V 5 bases, and 4 bases lay outside the gene matches. The CDR3 region is CSAQGAGGYTF. CDR3 sequence (DNA): TGCAGTGCTCAGGGGGCTGGGGGCTACACCTTC.

The J gene is TRBJ2-5, the V gene TRBV5-8; 8 nucleotides line up with TRBD1. Trimming cost V 3 bases and J 5 bases; bases outside gene matches: 6. Germline V lookup: CDR1 SGHTS, CDR2 YDEGEE. The CDR3 loop spans 14 amino acids. The CDR3 DNA sequence: TGTGCCAGCAGCTCCCTCAGGGGGCCTGAGACCCAGTACTTC. It yields the protein CASSSLRGPETQYF.

The chain recombines TRBV5-1 with TRBJ1-2, with 9 positions matching TRBD1. This CDR3 contains 13 residues. The ends lost 5 bases at V and 8 bases at J; junction bases unmatched: 7. In germline, CDR1 is SGHRS, CDR2 YFSETQ. The CDR3 spells CASRTGQGWGYTF. The DNA for the CDR3 is TGCGCCAGCAGAACGGGACAGGGATGGGGCTACACCTTC.

V is TRBV9 and J is TRBJ2-5; D remains unclear. Trimming shortened V by 0 bases and J by 0 bases, and 6 bases separated the two germline ends. CDR3 size: 14 residues. CDR1 SGDLS and CDR2 YYNGEE come from the germline V gene. In nucleotides, the CDR3 is TGTGCCAGCAGCGTAGGGCGGTACCAAGAGACCCAGTACTTC. Translated: CASSVGRYQETQYF.

This chain uses TRBV10-1 with TRBJ2-2, with D perhaps matching TRBD1 (5 bases). The CDR3 is made up of 14 amino acids. Germline V gene lookup returns CDR1 WNHNN and CDR2 SYGVQD (reference sequence). Trimming cost V 6 bases and J 2 bases, with 10 bases left between them. CDR3 nucleotide sequence: TGCGCCAGCAGCCCCTGGGGCAACACCGGGGAGCTGTTTTTT. It encodes CASSPWGNTGELFF.

The chain carries TRBV7-2 and TRBJ2-4; the D gene is possibly TRBD2 (7 bases). V was shortened by 8 bases and J by 5 bases, with 16 bases between the two germline ends. The CDR3 contains 14 residues. Germline V gene sequence: CDR1 SGHTA, CDR2 FQGNSA. The CDR3 is CASREGGAENIQYF. As DNA, the CDR3 is TGTGCCAGCCGCGAGGGGGGGGCGGAAAACATTCAGTACTTC.

The chain uses TRBV28 and TRBJ1-4; TRBD1 agrees at 8 bases. Germline V gives CDR1 MDHEN, CDR2 SYDVKM. The V segment lost 5 bases and the J segment 7 bases; nucleotides outside the gene matches: 6. This CDR3 region has 14 residues. As DNA, the CDR3 is TGTGCCAGCAGTGTTACCGGGACAGGTGAAAAACTGTTTTTT. Amino acids: CASSVTGTGEKLFF.

The rearrangement links TRBV9 to TRBJ1-4; 8 nucleotides line up with TRBD1. Germline V CDR1 and CDR2: SGDLS, YYNGEE. With V trimmed by 3 bases and J by 2 bases, 3 bases remained unmatched. The length of the CDR3 is 15 residues. CDR3 sequence (DNA): TGTGCCAGCAGCGCCCGGACAGGGACTAATGAAAAACTGTTTTTT. Its protein product is CASSARTGTNEKLFF.

This chain connects TRBV5-6 to TRBJ2-2; D perhaps matches TRBD1 (5 bases). V lost 2 bases to trimming and J lost 7 bases, with 15 bases between them. The CDR3 has 15 amino acids. Germline V CDR1 and CDR2: SGHDT, YYEEEE. The CDR3 protein is CASSLGDVGHGELFF. CDR3 coding DNA: TGTGCCAGCAGCTTAGGGGATGTCGGGCACGGGGAGCTGTTTTTT.

The V call is TRBV27, the J call TRBJ1-6, with 7 bases matching TRBD1. Germline trimming cut 7 bases from V and 6 bases from J; bases unmatched to any gene: 12. Germline V gene sequence: CDR1 MNHEY, CDR2 SMNVEV (reference sequence). The CDR3 sequence is 16 residues long. CDR3 protein: CASTKGAGTANSPLHF. As DNA, the CDR3 is TGTGCCAGCACCAAGGGGGCAGGGACTGCTAATTCACCCCTCCACTTT.